This T cell receptor beta chain stems from a study of neurological immune-mediated disorders. TCRdb re-called the 5' RACE reads through MiXCR, storing one row per CDR3 protein. The repertoire holds 60,000 to 75,000 distinct CDR3 sequences, with roughly 10% as singletons. Noted time point: longitudinal time-point 2. Healthy controls consisted of blood bank volunteers in Maryland, USA. From 2 million PBMCs stored at -80 C, the unsorted libraries were generated. Findings and limits, study-wide: The expanded clones of different subjects shared no CDR3 amino acid sequences (suggesting private repertoires in all groups).

This clonotype was counted ten times or more. What it binds is not known. V was clipped by 0 bases and J by 5 bases; unmatched bases: 9. Looked up from germline, CDR1 is ENHRY and CDR2 is SYGVKD. The CDR3 spans 17 residues. The specimen was PBMCs. V and J are TRBV10-3 and TRBJ2-1, with 8 bases that match TRBD1. This TCR derives from a man aged 30-40 years in good health. The CDR3 DNA follows: TGTGCCATCAGTGAGTCTCAAGGACAGGGCCCTCACAATGAGCAGTTCTTC. It codes for CAISESQGQGPHNEQFF.